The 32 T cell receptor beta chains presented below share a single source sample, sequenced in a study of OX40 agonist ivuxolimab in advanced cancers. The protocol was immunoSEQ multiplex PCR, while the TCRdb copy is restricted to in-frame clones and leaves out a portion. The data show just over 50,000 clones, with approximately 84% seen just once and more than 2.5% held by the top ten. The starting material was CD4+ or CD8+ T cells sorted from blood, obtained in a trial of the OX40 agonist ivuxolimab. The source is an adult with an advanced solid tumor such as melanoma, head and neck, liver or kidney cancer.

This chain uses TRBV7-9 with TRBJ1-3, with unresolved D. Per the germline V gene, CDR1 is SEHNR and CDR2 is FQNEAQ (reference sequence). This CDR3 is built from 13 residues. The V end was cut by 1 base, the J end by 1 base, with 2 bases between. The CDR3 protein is CASSLGSGNTIYF. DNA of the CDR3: TGTGCCAGCAGCTTAGGGTCTGGAAACACCATATATTTT.

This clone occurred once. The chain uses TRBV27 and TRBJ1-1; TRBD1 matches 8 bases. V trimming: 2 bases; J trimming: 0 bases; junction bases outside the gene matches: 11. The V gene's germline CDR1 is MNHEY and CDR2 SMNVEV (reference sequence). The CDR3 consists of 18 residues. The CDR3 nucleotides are TGTGCCAGCAGTTTAGGGGGGGGACAGGAGAACATGAACACTGAAGCTTTCTTT. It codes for CASSLGGGQENMNTEAFF.

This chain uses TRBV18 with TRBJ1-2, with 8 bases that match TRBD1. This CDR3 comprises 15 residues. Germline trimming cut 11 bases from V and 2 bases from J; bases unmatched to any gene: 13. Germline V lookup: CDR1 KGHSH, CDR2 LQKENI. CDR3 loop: CAAGVARTGNYGYTF. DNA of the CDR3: TGTGCCGCTGGGGTGGCGAGGACAGGGAACTATGGCTACACCTTC.

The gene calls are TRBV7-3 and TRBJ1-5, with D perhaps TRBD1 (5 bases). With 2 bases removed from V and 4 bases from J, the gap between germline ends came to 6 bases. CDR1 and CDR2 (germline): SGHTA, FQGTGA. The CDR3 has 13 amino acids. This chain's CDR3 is CASSLDSNQPQHF. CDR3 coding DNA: TGTGCCAGCAGCTTAGACAGTAATCAGCCCCAGCATTTT.

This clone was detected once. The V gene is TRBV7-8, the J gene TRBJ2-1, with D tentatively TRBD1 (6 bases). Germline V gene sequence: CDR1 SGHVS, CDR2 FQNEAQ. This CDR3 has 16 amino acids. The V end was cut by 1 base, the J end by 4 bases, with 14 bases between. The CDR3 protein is CASSLGSQGRYNEQFF. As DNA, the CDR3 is TGTGCCAGCAGCTTAGGCTCCCAGGGGCGATACAATGAGCAGTTCTTC.

CDR3: CASSLTGGLLSNIQYF. The DNA of the CDR3 is TGTGCCAGCAGCTTAACAGGGGGGTTGCTGTCGAACATTCAGTACTTC. The V and J genes are TRBV7-2 and TRBJ2-4, with 8 bases lining up with TRBD1. V lost 2 bases, J lost 7 bases, and 10 bases stayed unmatched. Germline-derived CDR1 and CDR2 are SGHTA and FQGNSA. This CDR3 is 16 amino acids long.

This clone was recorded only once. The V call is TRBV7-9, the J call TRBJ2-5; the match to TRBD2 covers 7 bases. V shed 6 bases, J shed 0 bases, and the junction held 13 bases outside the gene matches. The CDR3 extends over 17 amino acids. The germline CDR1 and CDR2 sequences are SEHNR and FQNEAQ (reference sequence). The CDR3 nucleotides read TGTGCCAGCAGTCGAAGGGCGGGGGACCCGTACCAAGAGACCCAGTACTTC. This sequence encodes CASSRRAGDPYQETQYF.

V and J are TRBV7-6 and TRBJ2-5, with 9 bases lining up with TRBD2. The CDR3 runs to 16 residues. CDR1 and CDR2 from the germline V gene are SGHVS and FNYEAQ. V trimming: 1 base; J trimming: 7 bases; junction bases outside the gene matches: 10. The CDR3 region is CASSLGGGLAQGTQYF. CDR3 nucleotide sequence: TGTGCCAGCAGCTTAGGGGGTGGACTAGCGCAGGGGACCCAGTACTTC.

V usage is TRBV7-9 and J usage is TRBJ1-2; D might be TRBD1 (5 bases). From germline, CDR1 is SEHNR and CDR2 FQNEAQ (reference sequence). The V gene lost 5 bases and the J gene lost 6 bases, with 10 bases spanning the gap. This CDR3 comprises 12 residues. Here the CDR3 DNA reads TGTGCCAGCAGCCGCCAGGGTAATGGCTACACCTTC. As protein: CASSRQGNGYTF.

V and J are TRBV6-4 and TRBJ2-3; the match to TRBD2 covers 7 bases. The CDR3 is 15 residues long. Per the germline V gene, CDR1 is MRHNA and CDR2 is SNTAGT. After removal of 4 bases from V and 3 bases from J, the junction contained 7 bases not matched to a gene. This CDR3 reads CASSVAGGGTDTQYF. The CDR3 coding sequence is TGTGCCAGCAGTGTGGCCGGCGGGGGAACAGATACGCAGTATTTT.

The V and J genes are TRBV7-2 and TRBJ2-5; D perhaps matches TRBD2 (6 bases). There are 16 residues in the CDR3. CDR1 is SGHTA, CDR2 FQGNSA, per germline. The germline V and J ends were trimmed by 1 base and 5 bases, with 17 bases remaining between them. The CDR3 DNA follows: TGTGCCAGCAGCTTAGTGGGGACTGACCGGAGGGAGACCCAGTACTTC. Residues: CASSLVGTDRRETQYF.

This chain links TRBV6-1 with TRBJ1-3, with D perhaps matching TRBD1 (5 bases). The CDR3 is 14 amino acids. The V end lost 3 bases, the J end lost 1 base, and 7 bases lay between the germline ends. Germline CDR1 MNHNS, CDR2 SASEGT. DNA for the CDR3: TGTGCCAGCAGTGAGTCAGGGTCTGGAAACACCATATATTTT. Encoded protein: CASSESGSGNTIYF.

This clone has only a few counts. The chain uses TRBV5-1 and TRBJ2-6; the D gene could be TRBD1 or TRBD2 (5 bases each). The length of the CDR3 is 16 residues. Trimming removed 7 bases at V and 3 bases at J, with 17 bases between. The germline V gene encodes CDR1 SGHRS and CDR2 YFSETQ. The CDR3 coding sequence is TGCGCCAGCGCCATGATGGGGGTTGGTGGGGCCAACGTCCTGACTTTC. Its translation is CASAMMGVGGANVLTF.

The CDR3 reads CASSPDMLGTSSGNTIYF. Here the CDR3 DNA reads TGTGCCAGCTCACCAGATATGTTGGGGACCTCCTCTGGAAACACCATATATTTT. The V call is TRBV18, the J call TRBJ1-3; D is perhaps TRBD1 (5 bases). The CDR3 is made up of 18 amino acids. Trimming took 2 bases from V and 0 from J, leaving 17 bases between them. Germline CDR1 reads KGHSH; CDR2 reads LQKENI. Using reference TRBV18 and TRBJ1-3 for the parts outside the CDR3, the full variable domain is NAGVMQNPRHLVRRRGQEARLRCSPMKGHSHVYWYRQLPEEGLKFMVYLQKENIIDESGMPKERFSAEFPKEGPSILRIQQVVRGDSAAYFCASSPDMLGTSSGNTIYFGEGSWLTVV.

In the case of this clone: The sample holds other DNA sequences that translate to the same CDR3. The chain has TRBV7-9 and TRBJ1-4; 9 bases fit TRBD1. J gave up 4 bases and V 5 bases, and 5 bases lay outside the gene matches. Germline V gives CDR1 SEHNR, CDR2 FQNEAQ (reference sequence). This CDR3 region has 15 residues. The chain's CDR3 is CASSPGQGLNEKLFF. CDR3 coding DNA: TGTGCCAGCAGCCCAGGACAGGGGCTTAATGAAAAACTGTTTTTT. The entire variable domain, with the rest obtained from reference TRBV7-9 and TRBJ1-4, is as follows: DTGVSQNPRHKITKRGQNVTFRCDPISEHNRLYWYRQTLGQGPEFLTYFQNEAQLEKSRLLSDRFSAERPKGSFSTLEIQRTEQGDSAMYLCASSPGQGLNEKLFFGSGTQLSVL.

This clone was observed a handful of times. The CDR3 region has the DNA TGTGCCAGCAGCCTTATGAGGAGGGGGGGCTATGGCTACACCTTC. Protein product: CASSLMRRGGYGYTF. This chain connects TRBV5-6 to TRBJ1-2, with D perhaps TRBD1 (6 bases). The V gene lost 4 bases and the J gene lost 4 bases, with 17 bases spanning the gap. The V gene's germline CDR1 is SGHDT and CDR2 YYEEEE. The CDR3 is 15 residues long.

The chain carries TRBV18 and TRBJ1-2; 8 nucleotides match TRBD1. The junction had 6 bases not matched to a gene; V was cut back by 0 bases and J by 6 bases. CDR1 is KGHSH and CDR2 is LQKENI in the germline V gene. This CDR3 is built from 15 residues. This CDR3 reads CASSPPGDRLHGYTF. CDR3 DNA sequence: TGTGCCAGCTCACCACCTGGGGACAGGCTCCATGGCTACACCTTC.

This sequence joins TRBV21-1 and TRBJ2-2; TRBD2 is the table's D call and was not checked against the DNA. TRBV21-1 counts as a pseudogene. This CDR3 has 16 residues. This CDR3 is CASIRWDSENTGELFF. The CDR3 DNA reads TGTGCCAGCATCAGATGGGATAGCGAAAACACCGGGGAGCTGTTTTTT.

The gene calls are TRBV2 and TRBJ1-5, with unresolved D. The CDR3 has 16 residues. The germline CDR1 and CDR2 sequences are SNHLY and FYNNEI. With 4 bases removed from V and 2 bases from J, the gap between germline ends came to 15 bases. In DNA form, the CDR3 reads TGTGCCAGCAGTGGGCTGGTTCTCAGAGGCAATCAGCCCCAGCATTTT. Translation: CASSGLVLRGNQPQHF. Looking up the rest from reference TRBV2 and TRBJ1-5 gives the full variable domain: EPEVTQTPSHQVTQMGQEVILRCVPISNHLYFYWYRQILGQKVEFLVSFYNNEISEKSEIFDDQFSVERPDGSNFTLKIRSTKLEDSAMYFCASSGLVLRGNQPQHFGDGTRLSIL.

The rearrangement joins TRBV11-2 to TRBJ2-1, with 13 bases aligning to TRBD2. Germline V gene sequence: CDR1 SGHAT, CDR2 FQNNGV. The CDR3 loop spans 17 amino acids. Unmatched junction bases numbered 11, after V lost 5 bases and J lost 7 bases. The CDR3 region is CASSRTTSGGADNEQFF. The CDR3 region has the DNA TGTGCCAGCAGCCGAACCACTAGCGGGGGGGCCGATAATGAGCAGTTCTTC.

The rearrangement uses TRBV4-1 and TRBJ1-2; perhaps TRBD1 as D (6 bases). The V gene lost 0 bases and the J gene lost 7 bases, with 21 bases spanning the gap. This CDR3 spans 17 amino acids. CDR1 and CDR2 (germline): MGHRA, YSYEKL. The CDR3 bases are TGCGCCAGCAGCCAAGATATAAGGACAGCCCTACGCGCTGGCTACACCTTC. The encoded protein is CASSQDIRTALRAGYTF.

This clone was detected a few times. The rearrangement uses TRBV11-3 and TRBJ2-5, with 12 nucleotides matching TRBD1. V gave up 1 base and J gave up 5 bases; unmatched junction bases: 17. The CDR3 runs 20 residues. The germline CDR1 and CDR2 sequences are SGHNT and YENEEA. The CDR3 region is CASSLGGALGTGGAGETQYF. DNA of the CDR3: TGTGCCAGCAGCTTAGGTGGCGCTTTGGGGACAGGGGGCGCTGGGGAGACCCAGTACTTC.

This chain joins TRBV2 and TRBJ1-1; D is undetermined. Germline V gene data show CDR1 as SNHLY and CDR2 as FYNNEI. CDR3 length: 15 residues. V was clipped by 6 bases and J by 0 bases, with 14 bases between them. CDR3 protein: CASRFQPTMNTEAFF. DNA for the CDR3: TGTGCCAGCAGATTCCAGCCCACCATGAACACTGAAGCTTTCTTT.

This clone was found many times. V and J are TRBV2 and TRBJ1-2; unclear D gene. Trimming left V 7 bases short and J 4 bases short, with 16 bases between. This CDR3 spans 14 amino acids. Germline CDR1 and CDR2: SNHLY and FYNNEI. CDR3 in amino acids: CASKIGDPPYGYTF. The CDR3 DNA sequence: TGTGCCAGCAAAATCGGTGATCCCCCCTATGGCTACACCTTC.

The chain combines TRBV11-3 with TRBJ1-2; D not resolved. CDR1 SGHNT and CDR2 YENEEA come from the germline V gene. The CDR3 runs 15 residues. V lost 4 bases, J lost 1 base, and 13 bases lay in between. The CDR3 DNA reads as TGTGCCAGCAGCTATCATAACGCCGTTAACTATGGCTACACCTTC. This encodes CASSYHNAVNYGYTF.

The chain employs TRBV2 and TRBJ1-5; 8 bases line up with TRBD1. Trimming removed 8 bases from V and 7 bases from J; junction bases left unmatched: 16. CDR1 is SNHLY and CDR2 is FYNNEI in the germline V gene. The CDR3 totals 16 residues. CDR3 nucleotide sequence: TGTGCCAGCCGACCGACAGGGGCGCGGATCGGGCAGCCCCAGCATTTT. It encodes CASRPTGARIGQPQHF. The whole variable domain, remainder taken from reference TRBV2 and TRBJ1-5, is EPEVTQTPSHQVTQMGQEVILRCVPISNHLYFYWYRQILGQKVEFLVSFYNNEISEKSEIFDDQFSVERPDGSNFTLKIRSTKLEDSAMYFCASRPTGARIGQPQHFGDGTRLSIL.

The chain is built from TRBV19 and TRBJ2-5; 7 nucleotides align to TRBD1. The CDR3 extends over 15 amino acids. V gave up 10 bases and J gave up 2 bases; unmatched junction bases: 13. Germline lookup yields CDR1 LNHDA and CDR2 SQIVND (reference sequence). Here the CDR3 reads CATRGGTVLQETQYF. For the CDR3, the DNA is TGTGCCACCAGGGGTGGGACAGTCCTTCAAGAGACCCAGTACTTC.

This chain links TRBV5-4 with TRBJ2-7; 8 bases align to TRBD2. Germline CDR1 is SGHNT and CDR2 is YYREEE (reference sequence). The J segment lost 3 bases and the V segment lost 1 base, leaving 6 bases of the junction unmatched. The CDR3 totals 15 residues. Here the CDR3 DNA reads TGTGCCAGCAGCTTGCAAGCGGGGGCCATCTACGAGCAGTACTTC. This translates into CASSLQAGAIYEQYF.

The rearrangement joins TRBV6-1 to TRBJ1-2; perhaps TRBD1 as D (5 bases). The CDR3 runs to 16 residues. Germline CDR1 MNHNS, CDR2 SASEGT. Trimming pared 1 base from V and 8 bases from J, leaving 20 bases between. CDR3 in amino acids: CASSEVVGSGGGGYTF. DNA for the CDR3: TGTGCCAGCAGTGAAGTAGTCGGGTCGGGGGGAGGGGGCTACACCTTC.

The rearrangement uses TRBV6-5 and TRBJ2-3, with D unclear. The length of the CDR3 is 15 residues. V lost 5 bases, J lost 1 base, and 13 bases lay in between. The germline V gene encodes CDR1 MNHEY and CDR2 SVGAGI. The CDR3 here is CASSPTWTRTDTQYF. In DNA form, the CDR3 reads TGTGCCAGCAGTCCTACGTGGACCCGCACAGATACGCAGTATTTT.

This chain's CDR3 is CASSDVETQYF. CDR3 nucleotides: TGTGCCAGCAGTGATGTGGAGACCCAGTACTTC. The rearrangement uses TRBV7-9 and TRBJ2-5; D remains unclear. V was shortened by 6 bases and J by 5 bases, with 7 bases between the two germline ends. Germline V gives CDR1 SEHNR, CDR2 FQNEAQ (reference sequence). The length of the CDR3 is 11 residues.

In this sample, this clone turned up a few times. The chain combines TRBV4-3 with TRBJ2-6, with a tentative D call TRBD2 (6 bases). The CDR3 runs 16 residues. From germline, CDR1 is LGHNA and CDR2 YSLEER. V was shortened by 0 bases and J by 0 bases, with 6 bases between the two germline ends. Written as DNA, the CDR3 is TGCGCCAGCAGCCAAGAGGGAGGCTCTGGGGCCAACGTCCTGACTTTC. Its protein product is CASSQEGGSGANVLTF.